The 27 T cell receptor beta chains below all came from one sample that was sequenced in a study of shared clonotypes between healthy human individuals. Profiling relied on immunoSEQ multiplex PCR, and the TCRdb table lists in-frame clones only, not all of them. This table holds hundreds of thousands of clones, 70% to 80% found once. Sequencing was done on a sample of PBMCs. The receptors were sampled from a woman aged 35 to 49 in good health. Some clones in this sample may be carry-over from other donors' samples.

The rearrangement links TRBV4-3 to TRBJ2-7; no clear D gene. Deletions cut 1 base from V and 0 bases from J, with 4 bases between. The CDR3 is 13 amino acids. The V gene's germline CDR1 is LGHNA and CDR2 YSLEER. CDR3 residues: CASSQGLSYEQYF. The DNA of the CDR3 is TGCGCCAGCAGCCAAGGTCTCTCCTACGAGCAGTACTTC.

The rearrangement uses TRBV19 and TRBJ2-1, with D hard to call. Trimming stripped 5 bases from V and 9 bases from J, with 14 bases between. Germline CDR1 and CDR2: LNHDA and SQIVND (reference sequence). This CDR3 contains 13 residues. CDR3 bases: TGTGCCAGTAGTGGCCTAGGAACAAGTGAGCAGTTCTTC. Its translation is CASSGLGTSEQFF.

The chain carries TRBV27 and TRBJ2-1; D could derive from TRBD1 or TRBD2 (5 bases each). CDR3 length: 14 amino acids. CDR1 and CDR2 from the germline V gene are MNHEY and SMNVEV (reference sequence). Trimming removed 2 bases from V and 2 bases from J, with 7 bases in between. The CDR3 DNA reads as TGTGCCAGCAGTTTACGGGGACCCTACAATGAGCAGTTCTTC. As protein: CASSLRGPYNEQFF.

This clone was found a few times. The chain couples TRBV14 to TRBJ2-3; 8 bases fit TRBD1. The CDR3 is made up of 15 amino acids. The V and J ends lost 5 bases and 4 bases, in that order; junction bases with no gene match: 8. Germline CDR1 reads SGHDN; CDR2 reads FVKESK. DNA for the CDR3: TGTGCCAGCAGCAAGGACAGGGTAGGGTCAGATACGCAGTATTTT. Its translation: CASSKDRVGSDTQYF.

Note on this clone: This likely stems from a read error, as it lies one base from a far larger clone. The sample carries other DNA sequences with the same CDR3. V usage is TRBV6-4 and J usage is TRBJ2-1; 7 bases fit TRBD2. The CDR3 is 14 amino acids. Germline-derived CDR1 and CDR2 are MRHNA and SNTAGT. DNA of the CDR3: TGCGCCAGCAGTGACGGGTGGGAGGGCAATGAGCAGTTCTTC. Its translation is CASSDGWEGNEQFF.

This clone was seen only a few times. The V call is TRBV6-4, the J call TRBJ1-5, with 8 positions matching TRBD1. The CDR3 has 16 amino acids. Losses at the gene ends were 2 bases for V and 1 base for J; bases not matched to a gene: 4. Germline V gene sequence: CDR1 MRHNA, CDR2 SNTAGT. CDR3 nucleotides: TGTGCCAGCAGTGACCCGACAGGGGCAAGCAATCAGCCCCAGCATTTT. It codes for CASSDPTGASNQPQHF.

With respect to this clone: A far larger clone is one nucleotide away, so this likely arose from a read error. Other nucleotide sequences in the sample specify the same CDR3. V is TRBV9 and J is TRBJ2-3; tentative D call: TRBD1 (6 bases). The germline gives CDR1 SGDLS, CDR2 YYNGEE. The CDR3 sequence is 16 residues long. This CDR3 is CASSETGQSHTDTQYF. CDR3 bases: TGTGCTAGCAGCGAGACCGGACAGAGCCACACAGATACGCAGTATTTT.

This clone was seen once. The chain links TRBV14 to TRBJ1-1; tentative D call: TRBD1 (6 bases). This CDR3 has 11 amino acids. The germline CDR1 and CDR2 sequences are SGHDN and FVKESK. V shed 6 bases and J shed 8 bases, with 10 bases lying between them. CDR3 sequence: CASRGQREAFF. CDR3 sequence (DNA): TGTGCCAGCAGAGGACAGCGCGAAGCTTTCTTT. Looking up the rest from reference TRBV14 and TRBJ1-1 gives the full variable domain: EAGVTQFPSHSVIEKGQTVTLRCDPISGHDNLYWYRRVMGKEIKFLLHFVKESKQDESGMPNNRFLAERTGGTYSTLKVQPAELEDSGVYFCASRGQREAFFGQGTRLTVV.

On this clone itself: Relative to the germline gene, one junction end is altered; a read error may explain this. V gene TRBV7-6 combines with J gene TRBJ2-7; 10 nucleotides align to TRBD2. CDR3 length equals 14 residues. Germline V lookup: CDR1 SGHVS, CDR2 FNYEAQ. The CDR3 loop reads CASSWTSGAYDQYF. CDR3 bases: TGTGCCAGCAGCTGGACTAGCGGAGCCTACGATCAGTACTTC.

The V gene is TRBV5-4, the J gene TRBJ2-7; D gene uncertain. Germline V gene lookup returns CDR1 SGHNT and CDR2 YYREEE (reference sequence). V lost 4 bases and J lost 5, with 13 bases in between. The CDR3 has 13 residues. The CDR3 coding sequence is TGTGCCAGCAGCCTTCGGTGGCTTGACGAGCAGTACTTC. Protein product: CASSLRWLDEQYF. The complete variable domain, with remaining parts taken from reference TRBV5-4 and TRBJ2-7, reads ETGVTQSPTHLIKTRGQQVTLRCSSQSGHNTVSWYQQALGQGPQFIFQYYREEENGRGNFPPRFSGLQFPNYSSELNVNALELDDSALYLCASSLRWLDEQYFGPGTRLTVT.

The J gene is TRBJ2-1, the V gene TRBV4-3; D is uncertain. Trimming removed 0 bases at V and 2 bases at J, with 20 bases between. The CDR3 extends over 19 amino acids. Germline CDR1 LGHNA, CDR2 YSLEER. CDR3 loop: CASSQDLPPPGRPYNEQFF. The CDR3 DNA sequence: TGCGCCAGCAGCCAAGATCTCCCCCCTCCCGGGCGTCCCTACAATGAGCAGTTCTTC.

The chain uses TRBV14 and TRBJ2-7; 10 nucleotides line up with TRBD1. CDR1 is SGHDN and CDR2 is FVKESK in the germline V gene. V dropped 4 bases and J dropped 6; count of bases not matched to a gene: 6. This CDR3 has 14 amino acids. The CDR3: CASSRDRGTSEQYF. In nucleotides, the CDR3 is TGTGCCAGCAGCCGGGACAGGGGAACGAGCGAGCAGTACTTC. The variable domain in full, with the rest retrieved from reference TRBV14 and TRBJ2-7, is EAGVTQFPSHSVIEKGQTVTLRCDPISGHDNLYWYRRVMGKEIKFLLHFVKESKQDESGMPNNRFLAERTGGTYSTLKVQPAELEDSGVYFCASSRDRGTSEQYFGPGTRLTVT.

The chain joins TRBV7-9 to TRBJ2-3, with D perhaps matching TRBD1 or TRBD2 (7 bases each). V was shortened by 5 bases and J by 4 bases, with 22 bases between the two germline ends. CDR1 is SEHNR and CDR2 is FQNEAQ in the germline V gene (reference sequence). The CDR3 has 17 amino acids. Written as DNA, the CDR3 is TGTGCCAGCAGCCCCCTGACAGGGAGGGCGGAGGCAGATACGCAGTATTTT. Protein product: CASSPLTGRAEADTQYF.

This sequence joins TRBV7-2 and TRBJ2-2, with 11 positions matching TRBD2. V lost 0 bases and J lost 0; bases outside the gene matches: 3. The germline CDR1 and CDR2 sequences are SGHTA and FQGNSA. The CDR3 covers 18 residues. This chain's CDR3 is CASSLAPGLAANTGELFF. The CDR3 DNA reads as TGTGCCAGCAGCTTAGCCCCGGGACTAGCGGCGAACACCGGGGAGCTGTTTTTT.

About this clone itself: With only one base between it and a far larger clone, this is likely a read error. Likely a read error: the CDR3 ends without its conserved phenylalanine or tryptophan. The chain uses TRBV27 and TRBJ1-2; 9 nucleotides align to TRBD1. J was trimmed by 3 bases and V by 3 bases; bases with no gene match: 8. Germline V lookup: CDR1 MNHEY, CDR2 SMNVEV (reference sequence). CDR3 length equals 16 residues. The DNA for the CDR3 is TGTGCCAGCAGTTTCCTCCGGACAGGGGCGTACTATGGCTACACCATC. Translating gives CASSFLRTGAYYGYTI.

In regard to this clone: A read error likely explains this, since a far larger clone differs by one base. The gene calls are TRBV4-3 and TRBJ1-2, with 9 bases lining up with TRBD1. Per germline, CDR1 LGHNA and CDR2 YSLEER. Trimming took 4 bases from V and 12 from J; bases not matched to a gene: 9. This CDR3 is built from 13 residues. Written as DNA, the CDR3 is TGCGCCAGCAGCCCGGGACAGGGCTTAGGCCACACCTTC. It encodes CASSPGQGLGHTF.

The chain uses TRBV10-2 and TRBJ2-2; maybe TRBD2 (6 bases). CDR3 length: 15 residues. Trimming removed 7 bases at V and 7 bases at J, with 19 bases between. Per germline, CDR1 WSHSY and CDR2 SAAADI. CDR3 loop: CASTGTQRVVGELFF. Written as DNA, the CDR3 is TGCGCCAGCACCGGGACTCAGAGGGTTGTCGGGGAGCTGTTTTTT.

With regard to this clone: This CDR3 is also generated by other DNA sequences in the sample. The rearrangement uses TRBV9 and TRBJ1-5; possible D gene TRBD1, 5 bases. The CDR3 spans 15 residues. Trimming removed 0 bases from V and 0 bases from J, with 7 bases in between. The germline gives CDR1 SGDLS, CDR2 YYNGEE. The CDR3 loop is CASSVGGDSNQPQHF. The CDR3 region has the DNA TGTGCCAGCAGCGTAGGGGGCGATAGCAATCAGCCCCAGCATTTT.

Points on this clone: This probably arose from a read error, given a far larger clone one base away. This CDR3 reads CANSIDGIYGYTF. The CDR3 DNA reads as TGTGCCAACAGCATAGACGGAATCTATGGCTACACCTTC. The chain joins TRBV7-3 to TRBJ1-2; D is undetermined. Germline V gives CDR1 SGHTA, CDR2 FQGTGA. This CDR3 has 13 residues.

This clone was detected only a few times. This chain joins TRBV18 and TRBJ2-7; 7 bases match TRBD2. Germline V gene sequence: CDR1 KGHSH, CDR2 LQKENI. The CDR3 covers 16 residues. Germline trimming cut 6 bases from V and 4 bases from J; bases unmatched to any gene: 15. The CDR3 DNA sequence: TGTGCCAGCTCCAACCAAGGGGCTAGCGGTTTGTACGAGCAGTACTTC. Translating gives CASSNQGASGLYEQYF.

The CDR3 DNA sequence: TGCGCCAGCAGCCTCAACAGAGGGAGCGAGCAGTTCTTC. Residues: CASSLNRGSEQFF. The chain recombines TRBV5-1 with TRBJ2-1, with D maybe TRBD2 (5 bases). This CDR3 is built from 13 residues. V shed 4 bases and J shed 10 bases, with 15 bases lying between them. Germline lookup yields CDR1 SGHRS and CDR2 YFSETQ.

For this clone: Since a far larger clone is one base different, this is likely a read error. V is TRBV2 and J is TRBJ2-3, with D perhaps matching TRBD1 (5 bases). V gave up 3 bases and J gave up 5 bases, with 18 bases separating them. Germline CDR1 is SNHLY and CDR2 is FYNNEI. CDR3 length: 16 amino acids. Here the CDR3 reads CASSDRASQQGDTQYF. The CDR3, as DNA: TGTGCCAGCAGTGACAGGGCTTCCCAGCAGGGAGATACGCAGTATTTT.

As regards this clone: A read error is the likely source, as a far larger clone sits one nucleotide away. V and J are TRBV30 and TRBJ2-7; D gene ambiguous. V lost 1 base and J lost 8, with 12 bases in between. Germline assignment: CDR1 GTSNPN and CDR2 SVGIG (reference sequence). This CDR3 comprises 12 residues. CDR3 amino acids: CAWSGSAPKQYF. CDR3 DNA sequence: TGTGCCTGGAGTGGAAGTGCCCCCAAGCAGTACTTC. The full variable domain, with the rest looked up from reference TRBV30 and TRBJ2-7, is SQTIHQWPATLVQPVGSPLSLECTVEGTSNPNLYWYRQAAGRGLQLLFYSVGIGQISSEVPQNLSASRPQDRQFILSSKKLLLSDSGFYLCAWSGSAPKQYFGPGTRLTVT.

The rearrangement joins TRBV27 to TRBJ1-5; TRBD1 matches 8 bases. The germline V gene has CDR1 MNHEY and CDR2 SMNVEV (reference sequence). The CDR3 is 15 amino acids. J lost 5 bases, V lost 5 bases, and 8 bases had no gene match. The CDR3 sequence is CASSRGDRTDQPQHF. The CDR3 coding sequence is TGTGCCAGCAGTCGAGGGGACAGGACTGATCAGCCCCAGCATTTT.

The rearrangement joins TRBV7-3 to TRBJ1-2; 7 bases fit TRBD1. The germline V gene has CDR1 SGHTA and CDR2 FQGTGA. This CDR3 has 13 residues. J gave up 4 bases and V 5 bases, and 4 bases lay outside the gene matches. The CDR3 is CASSGGGGYGYTF. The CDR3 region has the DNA TGTGCCAGCAGCGGAGGGGGCGGCTATGGCTACACCTTC.

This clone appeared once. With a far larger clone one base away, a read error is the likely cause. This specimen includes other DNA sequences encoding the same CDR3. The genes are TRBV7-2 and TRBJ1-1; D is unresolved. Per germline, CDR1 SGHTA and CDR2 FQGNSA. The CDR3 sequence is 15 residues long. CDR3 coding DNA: TGTGCCAGCAGCGCCCTAATCCAACTGAACACTGAAGCCTTCTTT. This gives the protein CASSALIQLNTEAFF.

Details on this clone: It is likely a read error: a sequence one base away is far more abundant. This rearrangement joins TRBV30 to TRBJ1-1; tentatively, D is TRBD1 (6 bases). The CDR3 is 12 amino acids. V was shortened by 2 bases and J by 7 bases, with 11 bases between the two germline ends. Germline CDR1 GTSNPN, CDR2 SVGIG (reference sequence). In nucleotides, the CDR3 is TGTGCCTGGAGTAGACAGGCGGATGAAGCTTTCTTT. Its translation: CAWSRQADEAFF.